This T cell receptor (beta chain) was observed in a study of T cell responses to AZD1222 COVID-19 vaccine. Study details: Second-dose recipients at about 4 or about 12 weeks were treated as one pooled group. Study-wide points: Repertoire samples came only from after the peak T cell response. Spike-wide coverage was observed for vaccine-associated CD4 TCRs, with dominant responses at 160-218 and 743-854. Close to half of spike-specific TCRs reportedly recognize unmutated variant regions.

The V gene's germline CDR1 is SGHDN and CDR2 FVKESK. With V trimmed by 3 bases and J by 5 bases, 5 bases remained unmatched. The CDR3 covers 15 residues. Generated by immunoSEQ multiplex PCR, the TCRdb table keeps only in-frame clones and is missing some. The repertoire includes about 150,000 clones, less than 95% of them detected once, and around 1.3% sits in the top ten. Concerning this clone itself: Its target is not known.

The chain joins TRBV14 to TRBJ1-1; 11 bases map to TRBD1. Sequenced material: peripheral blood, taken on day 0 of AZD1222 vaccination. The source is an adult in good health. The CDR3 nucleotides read TGTGCCAGCAGCCACCCTGGGGACAGGGGGACTGAAGCTTTCTTT. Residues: CASSHPGDRGTEAFF. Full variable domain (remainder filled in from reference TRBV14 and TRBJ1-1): EAGVTQFPSHSVIEKGQTVTLRCDPISGHDNLYWYRRVMGKEIKFLLHFVKESKQDESGMPNNRFLAERTGGTYSTLKVQPAELEDSGVYFCASSHPGDRGTEAFFGQGTRLTVV.